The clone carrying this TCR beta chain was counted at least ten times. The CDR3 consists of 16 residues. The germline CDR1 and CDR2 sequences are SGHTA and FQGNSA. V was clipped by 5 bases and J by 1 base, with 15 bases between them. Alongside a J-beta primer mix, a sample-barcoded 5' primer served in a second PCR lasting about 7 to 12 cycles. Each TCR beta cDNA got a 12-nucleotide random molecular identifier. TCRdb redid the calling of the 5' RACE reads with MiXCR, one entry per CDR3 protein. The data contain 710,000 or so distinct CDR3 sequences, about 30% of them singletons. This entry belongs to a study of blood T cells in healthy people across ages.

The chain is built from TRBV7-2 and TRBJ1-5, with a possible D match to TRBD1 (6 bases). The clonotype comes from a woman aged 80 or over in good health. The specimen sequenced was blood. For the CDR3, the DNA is TGTGCCAGCAGCCCCGAGATTGACAGGAGCAATCAGCCCCAGCATTTT. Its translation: CASSPEIDRSNQPQHF.